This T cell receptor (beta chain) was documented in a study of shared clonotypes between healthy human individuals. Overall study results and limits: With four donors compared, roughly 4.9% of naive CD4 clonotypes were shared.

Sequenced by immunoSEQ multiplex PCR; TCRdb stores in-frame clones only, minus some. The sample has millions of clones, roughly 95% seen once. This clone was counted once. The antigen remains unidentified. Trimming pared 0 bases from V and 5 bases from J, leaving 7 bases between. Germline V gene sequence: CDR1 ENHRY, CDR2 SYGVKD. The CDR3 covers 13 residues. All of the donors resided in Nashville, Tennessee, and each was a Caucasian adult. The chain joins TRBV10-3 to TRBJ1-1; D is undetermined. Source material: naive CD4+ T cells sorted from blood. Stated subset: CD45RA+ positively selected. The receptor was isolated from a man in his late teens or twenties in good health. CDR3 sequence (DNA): TGTGCCATCAGTGAGTCTTGGGGTACTGAAGCTTTCTTT. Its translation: CAISESWGTEAFF.